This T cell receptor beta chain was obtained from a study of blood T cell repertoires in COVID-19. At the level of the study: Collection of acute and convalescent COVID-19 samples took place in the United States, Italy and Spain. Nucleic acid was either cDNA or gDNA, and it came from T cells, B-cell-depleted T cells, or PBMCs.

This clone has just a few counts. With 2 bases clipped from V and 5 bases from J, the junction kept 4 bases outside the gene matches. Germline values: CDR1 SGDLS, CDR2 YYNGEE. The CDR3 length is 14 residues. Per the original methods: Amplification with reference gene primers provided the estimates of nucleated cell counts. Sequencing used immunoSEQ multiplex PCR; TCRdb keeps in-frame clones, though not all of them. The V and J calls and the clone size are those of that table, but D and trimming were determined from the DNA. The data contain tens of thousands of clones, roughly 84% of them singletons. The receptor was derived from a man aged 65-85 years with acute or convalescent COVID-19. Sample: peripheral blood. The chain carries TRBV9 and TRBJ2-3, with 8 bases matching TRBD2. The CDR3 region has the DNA TGTGCCAGCAGCGTTACTAGCGGTGTAGATACGCAGTATTTT. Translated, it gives CASSVTSGVDTQYF. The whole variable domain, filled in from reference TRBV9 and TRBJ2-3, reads DSGVTQTPKHLITATGQRVTLRCSPRSGDLSVYWYQQSLDQGLQFLIQYYNGEERAKGNILERFSAQQFPDLHSELNLSSLELGDSALYFCASSVTSGVDTQYFGPGTRLTVL.